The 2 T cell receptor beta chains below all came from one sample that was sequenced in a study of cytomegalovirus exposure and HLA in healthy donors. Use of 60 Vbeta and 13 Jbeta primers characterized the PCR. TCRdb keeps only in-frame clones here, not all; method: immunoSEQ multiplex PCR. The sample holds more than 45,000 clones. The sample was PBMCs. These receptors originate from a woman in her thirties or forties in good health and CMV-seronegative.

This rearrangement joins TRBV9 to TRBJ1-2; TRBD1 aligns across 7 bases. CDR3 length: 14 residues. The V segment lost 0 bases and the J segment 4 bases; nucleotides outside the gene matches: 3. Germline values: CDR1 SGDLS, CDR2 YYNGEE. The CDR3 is CASSVGGGGYGYTF. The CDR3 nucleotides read TGTGCCAGCAGCGTAGGAGGGGGCGGCTATGGCTACACCTTC.

This CDR3 reads CASSQPGLAGGRNTGELFF. For the CDR3, the DNA is TGTGCCAGCAGCCAACCCGGACTAGCGGGAGGACGGAACACCGGGGAGCTGTTTTTT. The rearrangement links TRBV4-2 to TRBJ2-2; 14 nucleotides align to TRBD2. The germline V gene encodes CDR1 LGHNA and CDR2 YNFKEQ. Trimming took 2 bases from V and 1 from J; bases not matched to a gene: 6. This CDR3 region has 19 residues.